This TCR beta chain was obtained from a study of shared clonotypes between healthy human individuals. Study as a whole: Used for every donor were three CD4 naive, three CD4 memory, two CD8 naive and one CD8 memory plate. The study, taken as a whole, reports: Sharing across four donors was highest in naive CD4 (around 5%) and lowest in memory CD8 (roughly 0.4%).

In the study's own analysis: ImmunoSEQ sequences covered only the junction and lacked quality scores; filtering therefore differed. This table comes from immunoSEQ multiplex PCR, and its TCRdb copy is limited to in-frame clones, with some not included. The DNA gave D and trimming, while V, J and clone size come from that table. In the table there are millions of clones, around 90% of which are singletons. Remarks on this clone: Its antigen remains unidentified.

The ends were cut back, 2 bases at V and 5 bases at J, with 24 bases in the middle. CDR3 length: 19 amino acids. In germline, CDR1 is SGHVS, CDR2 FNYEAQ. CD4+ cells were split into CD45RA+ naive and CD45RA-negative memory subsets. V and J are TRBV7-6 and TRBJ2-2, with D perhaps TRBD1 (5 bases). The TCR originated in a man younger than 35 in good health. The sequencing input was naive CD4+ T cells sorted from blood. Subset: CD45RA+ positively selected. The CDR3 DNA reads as TGTGCCAGCAGCTTAAATTCACGGCTAGGCAGGGCAAAGACCGGGGAGCTGTTTTTT. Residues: CASSLNSRLGRAKTGELFF.